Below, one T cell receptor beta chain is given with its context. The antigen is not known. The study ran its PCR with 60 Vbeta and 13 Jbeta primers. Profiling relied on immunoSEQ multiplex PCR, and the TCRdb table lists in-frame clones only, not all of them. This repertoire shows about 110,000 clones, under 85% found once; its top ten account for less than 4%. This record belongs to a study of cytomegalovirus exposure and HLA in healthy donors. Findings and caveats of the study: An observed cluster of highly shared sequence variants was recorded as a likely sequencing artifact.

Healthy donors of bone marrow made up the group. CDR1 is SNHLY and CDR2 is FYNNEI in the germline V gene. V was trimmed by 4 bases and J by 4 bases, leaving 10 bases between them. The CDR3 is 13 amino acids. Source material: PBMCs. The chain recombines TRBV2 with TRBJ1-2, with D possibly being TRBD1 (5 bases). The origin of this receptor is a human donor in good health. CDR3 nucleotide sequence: TGTGCCAGCAGTGTTAGAACAGGCTATGGCTACACCTTC. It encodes CASSVRTGYGYTF.